This passage covers 10 T cell receptor beta chains from one sample sequenced in a study of blood T cells in healthy people across ages. Then a second PCR, running about 6 to 11 cycles, was carried out with a sample-barcoded 5' primer and a J-beta primer mix. TCRdb used MiXCR to reprocess the 5' RACE reads, holding one entry per CDR3 protein. The sample holds hundreds of thousands of distinct CDR3 sequences; 29% are singletons and the top ten take about 18%. Sample: blood. Source of these receptors: a woman of 80 years or more in good health.

This clonotype was recorded many times. The rearrangement links TRBV4-2 to TRBJ2-3; D is perhaps TRBD1 (5 bases). V was trimmed by 5 bases and J by 0 bases, leaving 15 bases between them. Germline CDR1 LGHNA, CDR2 YNFKEQ. The CDR3 runs to 16 residues. CDR3 coding DNA: TGTGCCAGCAGCACCCTGGTGGGGCAAAGCACAGATACGCAGTATTTT. Translating gives CASSTLVGQSTDTQYF.

Points on this clonotype: A read error is possible here, since a much larger clone lies one base away. The chain combines TRBV12-3 or TRBV12-4 with TRBJ1-2; D uncertain. The CDR3 is 12 amino acids. The CDR3 nucleotides read TGTACCAGCAGTTTACGACTTTATGGCTACACCTTC. Encoded protein: CTSSLRLYGYTF.

This clonotype was detected ten times or more. In nucleotides, the CDR3 is TGTGCCAGCAGTGCCACTTTCAACTATGGCTACACCTTC. Residues: CASSATFNYGYTF. The chain recombines TRBV6-1 with TRBJ1-2; D gene unclear. The CDR3 runs 13 residues. V lost 4 bases to trimming and J lost 2 bases, with 8 bases between them. Germline V lookup: CDR1 MNHNS, CDR2 SASEGT.

This clonotype has a count of ten or more. V and J are TRBV3-1 and TRBJ2-7; D is undetermined. Germline CDR1 is LGHDT and CDR2 is YNNKEL (reference sequence). The CDR3 is 11 amino acids. V lost 3 bases, J lost 7 bases, and 7 bases lay in between. The CDR3 region has the DNA TGTGCCAGCAGCCAGGGCGGAGAGCAGTACTTC. This gives the protein CASSQGGEQYF.

The table lists this clonotype with many counts. V and J are TRBV15 and TRBJ2-5; the D is unclear. Germline-derived CDR1 and CDR2 are LNHNV and YYDKDF (reference sequence). The V gene lost 0 bases and the J gene lost 2 bases, with 7 bases spanning the gap. This CDR3 comprises 14 residues. The CDR3 nucleotides are TGTGCCACCAGCAGAGATAACTCACAAGAGACCCAGTACTTC. Its protein product is CATSRDNSQETQYF.

The sample holds a few counts of this clonotype. At one end, the junction sequence differs from germline, possibly due to a read error. The V call is TRBV6-5, the J call TRBJ1-6, with D unclear. Germline V CDR1 and CDR2: MNHEY, SVGAGI. There are 19 residues in the CDR3. The CDR3 region is CASSYSSLGSSSYSSPLHF. In nucleotides, the CDR3 is TGTGCCAGCAGTTACTCGTCTCTTGGATCGAGCTCCTATAGTTCACCCCTCCACTTT.

This clonotype was counted many times. V gene TRBV7-6 combines with J gene TRBJ2-1; 8 positions agree with TRBD1. The CDR3 sequence is 15 residues long. Germline V gene data show CDR1 as SGHVS and CDR2 as FNYEAQ. V lost 1 base, J lost 7 bases, and 6 bases stayed unmatched. In nucleotides, the CDR3 is TGTGCCAGCAGCTTAGGGACAGGGATAATGAATGAGCAGTTCTTC. Translation gives CASSLGTGIMNEQFF.

This clonotype has more than one count but fewer than ten. The chain employs TRBV24-1 and TRBJ2-4; 12 nucleotides match TRBD2. The J call could be wrong; TRBJ2-7 is a better fit for the DNA end. Germline CDR1 KGHDR, CDR2 SFDVKD. The CDR3 totals 15 residues. Written as DNA, the CDR3 is TGTGCCACCAGTGATCCGACTAGCGGGAGCTACGAGCAGTACTTC. Translated, it gives CATSDPTSGSYEQYF.

This clonotype was counted a few times. This chain links TRBV5-1 with TRBJ1-5; no reliable D call. The CDR3 length is 16 residues. Between the trimmed V and J ends, which lost 4 bases and 0 bases, there was a span of 14 bases. Germline V gives CDR1 SGHRS, CDR2 YFSETQ. For the CDR3, the DNA is TGCGCCAGCAGCCCAGGAGGAGGAGATAGCAATCAGCCCCAGCATTTT. Translating it yields CASSPGGGDSNQPQHF.

The chain joins TRBV5-1 to TRBJ1-1, with D perhaps matching TRBD1 (5 bases). V was pared by 1 base and J by 1 base, with 14 bases between. Germline V gene data show CDR1 as SGHRS and CDR2 as YFSETQ. CDR3 length equals 16 residues. This CDR3 reads CASSLLPRGENTEAFF. Here the CDR3 DNA reads TGCGCCAGCAGCTTGTTACCCCGGGGGGAGAACACTGAAGCTTTCTTT.